Sequencing of this T cell receptor beta chain was carried out in a study of T cell responses to AZD1222 COVID-19 vaccine. Study context: Some second doses came at about 4 weeks and others at about 12 weeks; these were pooled.

Study-level results: Females made up more of the donors, who were largely white British, and clonal diversity may have come out too low. Mapped onto spike, vaccine-associated CD4 TCRs spanned it and were dominant at 160-218 and 743-854. Receipt of two AZD1222 doses was followed by a rise in Spike-specific TCR breadth and depth.

Trimming shortened V by 2 bases and J by 10 bases, and 12 bases separated the two germline ends. This CDR3 comprises 13 residues. Germline V gene data show CDR1 as SGHTA and CDR2 as FQGTGA. Here immunoSEQ multiplex PCR was the method, and the copy in TCRdb shows in-frame clones only, minus some. The sample holds 100,000 to 150,000 clones, approximately 88% seen once. Notes on this clone: The antigen is undetermined.

The chain links TRBV7-3 to TRBJ1-5; D might be TRBD1 (5 bases). Sequenced here: peripheral blood, sampled on day 0 of AZD1222 vaccination. This clonotype originated in an adult in good health. The CDR3 loop reads CASSLGGSGPQHF. For the CDR3, the DNA is TGTGCCAGCAGCTTAGGGGGTTCGGGACCCCAGCATTTT. The full variable domain, with the rest looked up from reference TRBV7-3 and TRBJ1-5, is GAGVSQTPSNKVTEKGKYVELRCDPISGHTALYWYRQSLGQGPEFLIYFQGTGAADDSGLPNDRFFAVRPEGSVSTLKIQRTERGDSAVYLCASSLGGSGPQHFGDGTRLSIL.